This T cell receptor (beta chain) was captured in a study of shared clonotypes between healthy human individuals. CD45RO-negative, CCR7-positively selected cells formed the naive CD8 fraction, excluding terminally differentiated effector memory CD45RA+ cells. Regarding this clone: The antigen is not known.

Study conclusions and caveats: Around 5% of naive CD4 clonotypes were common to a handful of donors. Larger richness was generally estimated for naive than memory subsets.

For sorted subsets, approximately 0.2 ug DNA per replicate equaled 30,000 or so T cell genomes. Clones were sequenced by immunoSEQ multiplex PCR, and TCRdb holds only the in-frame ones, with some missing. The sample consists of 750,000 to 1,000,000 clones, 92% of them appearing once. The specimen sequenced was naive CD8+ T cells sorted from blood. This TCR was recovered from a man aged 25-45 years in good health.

The DNA for the CDR3 is TGTGCCAGCACAGAAGCGGGAGGCAGCTCCTACAATGAGCAGTTCTTC. Protein: CASTEAGGSSYNEQFF. J is TRBJ2-1 and V is TRBV6-1; the match to TRBD2 covers 9 bases. This CDR3 comprises 16 residues. Germline CDR1 MNHNS, CDR2 SASEGT. With 7 bases clipped from V and 0 bases from J, the junction kept 7 bases outside the gene matches.